This TCR beta chain was observed in a study of blood T cell repertoires in COVID-19. On the study more broadly: The origin of the acute and convalescent COVID-19 samples was the United States, Italy and Spain. In each case, the material was cDNA or gDNA derived from T cells, B-cell-depleted T cells, or PBMCs.

There are 15 residues in the CDR3. CDR1 is SGHNT, CDR2 YENEEA, per germline. Trimming left V 8 bases short and J 0 bases short, with 14 bases between. Source study methods: Amplifying reference gene primers gave estimates of nucleated cell counts. Sequenced by immunoSEQ multiplex PCR; TCRdb stores in-frame clones only, minus some. The V and J calls and clone size were taken over from that table, and D and trimming were inferred from the DNA. The data hold some 230,000 clones, with around four fifths observed a single time. The sample comprised peripheral blood. The TCR originated in a woman in her sixties or seventies who had recovered from COVID-19. The V and J genes are TRBV11-3 and TRBJ2-1; a possible D gene is TRBD2 (6 bases). CDR3: CASSRGASSYNEQFF. CDR3 sequence (DNA): TGTGCCAGCTCGCGCGGGGCTAGCTCCTACAATGAGCAGTTCTTC.